The 29 T cell receptor beta chains listed next were all sequenced from one sample in a study of CD8 T cells in ankylosing spondylitis. Each CDR3 protein is one row after TCRdb ran MiXCR on the 5' RACE reads. The sample holds 150,000 to 200,000 distinct CDR3 sequences; about an eighth are singletons and the top ten take more than 9.5%. Sequencing input: blood, either unsorted or a sorted T cell fraction (not recorded which). The receptors stem from a female donor with ankylosing spondylitis or in good health (not recorded which).

In this sample, this clonotype turned up many times. The rearrangement links TRBV5-1 to TRBJ1-6; possible D gene TRBD1, 5 bases. Trimming removed 4 bases from V and 5 bases from J, with 16 bases in between. CDR1 SGHRS and CDR2 YFSETQ come from the germline V gene. The CDR3 totals 16 residues. The CDR3 is CASSLGPGRDNSPLHF. DNA for the CDR3: TGCGCCAGCAGCCTAGGGCCGGGACGGGATAATTCACCCCTCCACTTT.

This clonotype was detected only a few times. J is TRBJ2-3 and V is TRBV12-3 or TRBV12-4; TRBD1 matches at 9 bases. The CDR3 sequence is 13 residues long. V gave up 5 bases and J gave up 5 bases; unmatched junction bases: 2. CDR3 nucleotide sequence: TGTGCCAGCAGTCGGACAGGGGTAGATACGCAGTATTTT. Translating it yields CASSRTGVDTQYF.

The genes are TRBV25-1 and TRBJ1-5; D is unresolved. From germline, CDR1 is MGHDK and CDR2 SYGVNS. The CDR3 has 16 residues. The germline V and J ends were trimmed by 7 bases and 5 bases, with 21 bases remaining between them. CDR3 in amino acids: CASTTRAIYNDQPQHF. The CDR3 nucleotides read TGTGCCAGCACCACAAGGGCCATTTACAACGATCAGCCCCAGCATTTT.

This clonotype was picked up many times. The rearrangement links TRBV15 to TRBJ2-1, with 10 nucleotides matching TRBD1. V lost 7 bases to trimming and J lost 3 bases; unmatched junction nucleotides: 3. Germline V gene lookup returns CDR1 LNHNV and CDR2 YYDKDF (reference sequence). The CDR3 runs to 14 residues. CDR3: CATTTGGGYNEQFF. CDR3 sequence (DNA): TGTGCCACCACGACAGGGGGCGGCTACAATGAGCAGTTCTTC.

This clonotype was counted ten times or more. This chain links TRBV19 with TRBJ2-7, with 10 bases fitting TRBD2. This CDR3 region has 15 residues. The junction had 7 bases not matched to a gene; V was cut back by 3 bases and J by 5 bases. Germline V gene lookup returns CDR1 LNHDA and CDR2 SQIVND (reference sequence). The CDR3 nucleotides read TGTGCCAGTAGTATTGGTCCTAGCGGGAGTCACGAGCAGTACTTC. It translates to CASSIGPSGSHEQYF.

This clonotype was observed many times. V and J are TRBV21-1 and TRBJ2-5. TRBV21-1 corresponds to a pseudogene. The CDR3 covers 11 residues. CDR3 nucleotides: TGTGCCAGCAGCAAAGAAGAGACCCAGTACTTC. Translation gives CASSKEETQYF.

The V gene is TRBV7-2, the J gene TRBJ1-2; 7 bases are a match to TRBD1. V dropped 0 bases and J dropped 3; count of bases not matched to a gene: 7. CDR3 length: 16 residues. CDR1 is SGHTA, CDR2 FQGNSA, per germline. In nucleotides, the CDR3 is TGTGCCAGCAGCTTAGCGCGAAGGGGGCTGTACTATGGCTACACCTTC. This translates into CASSLARRGLYYGYTF.

The CDR3 loop is CASSQDWTSGYNEQFF. CDR3 sequence (DNA): TGCGCCAGCAGCCAAGATTGGACTAGCGGTTACAATGAGCAGTTCTTC. The gene calls are TRBV4-3 and TRBJ2-1; 10 positions agree with TRBD2. The CDR3 is 16 residues long. Germline V gene data show CDR1 as LGHNA and CDR2 as YSLEER. V trimming: 0 bases; J trimming: 4 bases; junction bases outside the gene matches: 3.

As concerns this clonotype: This may be a read error: a much more frequent sequence differs by one nucleotide. The chain combines TRBV6-1 with TRBJ2-7; maybe TRBD2 (6 bases). The germline V gene encodes CDR1 MNHNS and CDR2 SASEGT. The CDR3 has 14 residues. CDR3 in DNA: TGTGCCACCAGTCCCCCAGGAGGGTTCAGCGAGCAGTACTTC. Translating gives CATSPPGGFSEQYF.

Many counts were recorded for this clonotype. The V and J genes are TRBV6-2 or TRBV6-3 and TRBJ1-1; D unclear. This CDR3 is built from 13 residues. Germline V gives CDR1 MNHEY, CDR2 SVGEGT. Between the trimmed V and J ends, which lost 5 bases and 0 bases, there was a span of 7 bases. The CDR3 loop reads CASSRVLNTEAFF. DNA for the CDR3: TGTGCCAGCAGTCGAGTATTGAACACTGAAGCTTTCTTT.

This clonotype was found many times. CDR3 sequence: CASSFDLGQPQHF. The CDR3 bases are TGTGCCAGCAGTTTTGACCTGGGGCAGCCCCAGCATTTT. The V call is TRBV12-3 or TRBV12-4, the J call TRBJ1-5; no clear D. V dropped 3 bases and J dropped 7 bases, with 10 bases sitting between them. The CDR3 covers 13 residues.

This clonotype was detected only a few times. The gene calls are TRBV20-1 and TRBJ2-1; 13 positions agree with TRBD2. The CDR3 sequence is 17 residues long. The ends lost 0 bases at V and 4 bases at J; junction bases unmatched: 6. The germline V gene encodes CDR1 DFQATT and CDR2 SNEGSKA (reference sequence). CDR3 coding DNA: TGCAGTGCTAGAGATCAAGGGGGACTAGCGGGGTACAATGAGCAGTTCTTC. Its protein product is CSARDQGGLAGYNEQFF.

In this sample, this clonotype turned up a few times. The V and J genes are TRBV18 and TRBJ1-4, with D maybe TRBD1 (6 bases). The CDR3 extends over 15 amino acids. With 8 bases removed from V and 5 bases from J, the gap between germline ends came to 18 bases. In germline, CDR1 is KGHSH, CDR2 LQKENI. CDR3 loop: CASAEPGTMNEKLFF. The CDR3 DNA sequence: TGTGCCAGCGCGGAACCCGGGACAATGAATGAAAAACTGTTTTTT.

This clonotype was observed many times. This chain links TRBV21-1 with TRBJ1-4; TRBD1 reflects the table's D call only, with no check against the DNA. TRBV21-1 is classified as a pseudogene. This CDR3 comprises 16 residues. This CDR3 is CASSKAKEQGREKLFF. The CDR3 DNA sequence: TGTGCCAGCAGCAAAGCAAAAGAACAGGGTCGTGAAAAACTGTTTTTT.

This rearrangement joins TRBV19 to TRBJ1-5; D is possibly TRBD1 (5 bases). Trimming shortened V by 6 bases and J by 9 bases, and 12 bases separated the two germline ends. The germline V gene has CDR1 LNHDA and CDR2 SQIVND (reference sequence). This CDR3 comprises 12 residues. CDR3 sequence (DNA): TGTGCCAGTAGCCAGGGCCAGGGGCCCCAGCATTTT. The encoded protein is CASSQGQGPQHF.

This clonotype was detected ten times or more. The V and J genes are TRBV12-3 or TRBV12-4 and TRBJ2-3; 7 bases line up with TRBD2. V gave up 6 bases and J gave up 15 bases; unmatched junction bases: 24. The CDR3 covers 16 residues. Here the CDR3 reads CASSLYPGTTVYPSYF. CDR3 coding DNA: TGTGCCAGCAGCTTGTATCCCGGGACTACCGTCTACCCTAGCTATTTT.

The chain recombines TRBV5-1 with TRBJ2-2, with 11 bases fitting TRBD2. The V and J ends lost 4 bases and 5 bases, in that order; junction bases with no gene match: 10. The CDR3 length is 17 residues. Germline V gene data show CDR1 as SGHRS and CDR2 as YFSETQ. CDR3 DNA sequence: TGCGCCAGCAGCCCGCCTAAGACTAGCGGGATAACCGGGGAGCTGTTTTTT. Translating it yields CASSPPKTSGITGELFF.

This clonotype was recorded at least ten times. The rearrangement joins TRBV12-3 or TRBV12-4 to TRBJ2-3; tentative D call: TRBD1 (5 bases). The CDR3 loop spans 16 amino acids. The germline V and J ends were trimmed by 6 bases and 2 bases, with 18 bases remaining between them. The CDR3 DNA reads as TGTGCCAGCAGCTCTACCGGGCCCAGGGCCACAGATACGCAGTATTTT. It codes for CASSSTGPRATDTQYF.

In its sample, this clonotype was seen many times. This chain links TRBV5-1 with TRBJ2-1; 7 nucleotides align to TRBD2. Germline CDR1 SGHRS, CDR2 YFSETQ. Losses at the gene ends were 0 bases for V and 4 bases for J; bases not matched to a gene: 4. This CDR3 is 15 amino acids long. CDR3 sequence (DNA): TGCGCCAGCAGCTTGGTGGCTAGCGGATACAATGAGCAGTTCTTC. This translates into CASSLVASGYNEQFF.

This clonotype was observed many times. The V and J genes are TRBV6-2 or TRBV6-3 and TRBJ2-4; D unresolved. This CDR3 contains 18 residues. Looked up from germline, CDR1 is MNHEY and CDR2 is SVGEGT. V lost 1 base, J lost 0 bases, and 16 bases lay in between. The CDR3 spells CASSYWTGSALAKNIQYF. CDR3 DNA sequence: TGTGCCAGCAGTTACTGGACCGGTAGTGCTCTAGCCAAAAACATTCAGTACTTC.

This clonotype was counted many times. The rearrangement uses TRBV10-3 and TRBJ2-1; 12 nucleotides align to TRBD2. V dropped 8 bases and J dropped 4; count of bases not matched to a gene: 3. From germline, CDR1 is ENHRY and CDR2 SYGVKD. The length of the CDR3 is 14 residues. CDR3 DNA: TGTGCCATCTCCCTAGCGGGAGGGTACAATGAGCAGTTCTTC. Its protein product is CAISLAGGYNEQFF.

This clonotype was counted at least ten times. V gene TRBV20-1 combines with J gene TRBJ1-2; 7 positions match TRBD1. The CDR3 loop spans 13 amino acids. Per germline, CDR1 DFQATT and CDR2 SNEGSKA (reference sequence). Losses at the gene ends were 4 bases for V and 6 bases for J; bases not matched to a gene: 8. The CDR3: CSAIRTGADGYTF. CDR3 in DNA: TGCAGTGCTATACGAACAGGGGCGGATGGCTACACCTTC.

The chain combines TRBV7-9 with TRBJ2-2; D gene uncertain. This CDR3 is 14 amino acids long. V was cut by 5 bases and J by 0 bases, with 7 bases left in between. Germline lookup yields CDR1 SEHNR and CDR2 FQNEAQ (reference sequence). CDR3 sequence (DNA): TGTGCCAGCAGCGTTAATACGAACACCGGGGAGCTGTTTTTT. Its protein product is CASSVNTNTGELFF.

This clonotype came up many times. V and J are TRBV20-1 and TRBJ1-6; D unclear. The germline gives CDR1 DFQATT, CDR2 SNEGSKA (reference sequence). V lost 0 bases to trimming and J lost 9 bases, with 18 bases between them. This CDR3 has 16 residues. CDR3: CSAREGGSEGISPLHF. CDR3 nucleotides: TGCAGTGCTAGAGAGGGTGGTAGTGAGGGAATTTCACCCCTCCACTTT.

This clonotype was seen many times. The chain recombines TRBV28 with TRBJ1-2; the D gene is possibly TRBD1 (6 bases). Germline V gives CDR1 MDHEN, CDR2 SYDVKM. Trimming took off 8 bases at V and 4 bases at J, with 20 bases between the two ends. The CDR3 runs 15 residues. The CDR3 reads CASSPPRGRGYGYTF. The CDR3, as DNA: TGTGCCAGCTCTCCTCCCCGGGGCAGGGGCTATGGCTACACCTTC.

This clonotype has a count of ten or more. The rearrangement uses TRBV4-3 and TRBJ2-1; D may be TRBD2 (6 bases). CDR1 LGHNA and CDR2 YSLEER come from the germline V gene. The V end lost 4 bases, the J end lost 8 bases, and 18 bases lay between the germline ends. CDR3 length: 15 residues. The chain's CDR3 is CASSPATGVSDEQFF. As DNA, the CDR3 is TGCGCCAGCAGCCCCGCAACGGGAGTAAGCGATGAGCAGTTCTTC.

This clonotype was detected many times. The chain has TRBV7-6 and TRBJ2-3; possibly TRBD2 for D (5 bases). This CDR3 spans 14 amino acids. V gave up 3 bases and J gave up 2 bases, with 9 bases separating them. Germline CDR1 SGHVS, CDR2 FNYEAQ. CDR3 region: CASSFTGNTDTQYF. The CDR3 DNA reads as TGTGCCAGCAGCTTCACGGGAAACACAGATACGCAGTATTTT.

This clonotype occurred many times. V usage is TRBV10-3 and J usage is TRBJ2-5; D is uncertain. Between the trimmed V and J ends, which lost 10 bases and 7 bases, there was a span of 16 bases. The CDR3 length is 12 residues. The germline V gene has CDR1 ENHRY and CDR2 SYGVKD. This chain's CDR3 is CATPTQKATQYF. CDR3 nucleotides: TGTGCCACGCCGACCCAAAAGGCGACCCAGTACTTC.

This clonotype showed up many times. This rearrangement joins TRBV6-1 to TRBJ1-1; 8 bases agree with TRBD1. The CDR3 sequence is 13 residues long. Per the germline V gene, CDR1 is MNHNS and CDR2 is SASEGT. The trim removed 6 bases at V and 5 bases at J, leaving 5 bases unmatched. CDR3 protein: CASRDRAWTEAFF. The CDR3 DNA reads TGTGCCAGCAGGGACAGGGCTTGGACTGAAGCTTTCTTT.